Sequencing of this TCR beta chain was carried out in a study of CD8 T cells in ankylosing spondylitis. Study conclusions and caveats: In the blood and synovial fluid of reactive arthritis, some motif variants had been previously reported. Roughly 8 highly homologous variants formed a TCR beta motif that appeared characteristic of ankylosing spondylitis blood. Disease-associated clones were CD8+ and fairly uncommon in peripheral blood.

CDR1 and CDR2 (germline): DFQATT, SNEGSKA (reference sequence). The CDR3 totals 12 residues. Deletions cut 0 bases from V and 10 bases from J, with 10 bases between. TCRdb passed the 5' RACE reads through MiXCR, listing each CDR3 protein once. The sample consists of about 360,000 distinct CDR3 sequences, 20% to 25% of them appearing once. This clonotype was seen only a few times. Its specificity is not known. This receptor was taken from a male donor with ankylosing spondylitis or in good health (not recorded which). The sample comprised blood, either unsorted or a sorted T cell fraction (not recorded which). The gene calls are TRBV20-1 and TRBJ2-1, with D perhaps given as TRBD1 or TRBD2 (5 bases each). This CDR3 reads CSAREGDGEQFF. CDR3 DNA sequence: TGCAGTGCTAGAGAGGGGGACGGCGAGCAGTTCTTC.